The 18 T cell receptor beta chains presented below share a single source sample, sequenced in a study of T cell responses to AZD1222 COVID-19 vaccine. Repertoires were generated with immunoSEQ multiplex PCR, while TCRdb's copy carries only in-frame clones and drops some. The repertoire has about 140,000 clones, more than 85% of them found once; the top ten carry roughly 3.9%. The sequenced sample was peripheral blood, obtained 28 days after the second AZD1222 dose. These receptors came from an adult who received the AZD1222 COVID-19 vaccine.

This sequence joins TRBV29-1 and TRBJ2-2; the match to TRBD1 covers 7 bases. In germline, CDR1 is SQVTM, CDR2 ANQGSEA. V lost 7 bases and J lost 6; bases outside the gene matches: 8. CDR3 length equals 13 residues. The CDR3 nucleotides read TGCAGCGGACGGGACAGCCTCGCCGGGGAGCTGTTTTTT. Translating gives CSGRDSLAGELFF.

The chain employs TRBV27 and TRBJ1-2; D not resolved. Trimming shortened V by 6 bases and J by 4 bases, and 15 bases separated the two germline ends. Germline V gene data show CDR1 as MNHEY and CDR2 as SMNVEV (reference sequence). This CDR3 contains 14 residues. As DNA, the CDR3 is TGTGCCAGCAGAGCACAACCGGGAGGCTATGGCTACACCTTC. Translated, it gives CASRAQPGGYGYTF.

This clone has a handful of counts. The gene calls are TRBV28 and TRBJ2-2; 7 nucleotides align to TRBD2. The germline CDR1 and CDR2 sequences are MDHEN and SYDVKM. Unmatched junction bases numbered 11, after V lost 6 bases and J lost 10 bases. CDR3 size: 14 residues. CDR3 loop: CASSPGGSFPELFF. The CDR3 DNA reads TGTGCCAGCAGCCCGGGAGGCTCTTTTCCGGAGCTGTTTTTT.

V is TRBV28 and J is TRBJ2-7; TRBD1 agrees at 9 bases. The V segment lost 6 bases and the J segment 1 base; nucleotides outside the gene matches: 7. CDR3 length equals 15 residues. The germline CDR1 and CDR2 sequences are MDHEN and SYDVKM. CDR3 DNA: TGTGCCAGCAGCCCCGGGACAGGGCTTTCCTACGAGCAGTACTTC. This translates into CASSPGTGLSYEQYF.

The chain combines TRBV18 with TRBJ1-5, with D uncertain. The V gene lost 5 bases and the J gene lost 5 bases, with 10 bases spanning the gap. CDR3 size: 13 residues. From germline, CDR1 is KGHSH and CDR2 LQKENI. The CDR3 DNA reads as TGTGCCAGCTCAATTATGTCTGATCAGCCCCAGCATTTT. Translation: CASSIMSDQPQHF.

In its sample, this clone was seen once. The chain joins TRBV3-1 (or the pseudogene TRBV3-2) to TRBJ1-4, with a tentative D call TRBD1 (5 bases). Trimming took off 4 bases at V and 6 bases at J, with 6 bases between the two ends. This CDR3 has 12 residues. Germline-derived CDR1 and CDR2 are LGHDT and YNNKEL (reference sequence). The chain's CDR3 is CASSRGDEKLFF. In DNA, the CDR3 is TGTGCCAGCAGCCGGGGGGATGAAAAACTGTTTTTT.

This clone has more than one count but fewer than ten. The chain couples TRBV25-1 to TRBJ2-5, with 7 bases aligning to TRBD1. V gave up 6 bases and J gave up 5 bases; unmatched junction bases: 15. CDR3 length: 16 residues. Germline V gene data show CDR1 as MGHDK and CDR2 as SYGVNS. The CDR3 is CASSPGTAGPGETQYF. CDR3 nucleotides: TGTGCCAGCAGCCCCGGGACAGCCGGCCCTGGGGAGACCCAGTACTTC.

The genes are TRBV9 and TRBJ2-7; D call uncertain. The CDR3 contains 13 residues. The V and J ends lost 5 bases and 2 bases respectively, with 11 bases between them. The germline gives CDR1 SGDLS, CDR2 YYNGEE. CDR3 sequence: CASSRMGAYEQYF. For the CDR3, the DNA is TGTGCCAGCAGTCGGATGGGCGCCTACGAGCAGTACTTC. The variable domain in full, with the rest retrieved from reference TRBV9 and TRBJ2-7, is DSGVTQTPKHLITATGQRVTLRCSPRSGDLSVYWYQQSLDQGLQFLIQYYNGEERAKGNILERFSAQQFPDLHSELNLSSLELGDSALYFCASSRMGAYEQYFGPGTRLTVT.

V usage is TRBV18 and J usage is TRBJ2-1, with D unclear. Germline assignment: CDR1 KGHSH and CDR2 LQKENI. Trimming removed 6 bases at V and 2 bases at J, with 14 bases between. This CDR3 is built from 15 residues. The CDR3 spells CASSQERTAYNEQFF. Written as DNA, the CDR3 is TGTGCCAGCTCGCAGGAGAGGACCGCCTACAATGAGCAGTTCTTC.

As DNA, the CDR3 is TGCGCCAGCAGCCCCATCAGACGGGGGTTAGGCTACACCTTC. Translating it yields CASSPIRRGLGYTF. The chain carries TRBV4-1 and TRBJ1-2; D is possibly TRBD1 (5 bases). The V gene's germline CDR1 is MGHRA and CDR2 YSYEKL. The CDR3 loop spans 14 amino acids. V was cut by 4 bases and J by 8 bases, with 17 bases left in between.

This clone appeared once. Relative to the germline gene, one junction end is altered; a read error may explain this. The CDR3: CASRLAGDRETQYF. CDR3 coding DNA: TGTGCCAGCAGGTTAGCGGGAGATAGAGAGACCCAGTACTTC. The V gene is TRBV7-9, the J gene TRBJ2-5; TRBD2 aligns across 9 bases. This CDR3 region has 14 residues. CDR1 SEHNR and CDR2 FQNEAQ come from the germline V gene (reference sequence).

The rearrangement uses TRBV28 and TRBJ1-3, with D unresolved. Germline V gives CDR1 MDHEN, CDR2 SYDVKM. V lost 6 bases and J lost 4, with 7 bases in between. There are 12 residues in the CDR3. The CDR3 coding sequence is TGTGCCAGCAGCCTCTACGGAAACACCATATATTTT. This codes for CASSLYGNTIYF.

This clone was recorded once. The chain carries TRBV7-9 and TRBJ1-1; possibly TRBD1 for D (5 bases). CDR3 length equals 14 residues. CDR1 is SEHNR and CDR2 is FQNEAQ in the germline V gene (reference sequence). V was cut by 7 bases and J by 1 base, with 13 bases left in between. CDR3 in DNA: TGTGCCAGCATTCTCGGGGGTCCGAACACTGAAGCTTTCTTT. This sequence encodes CASILGGPNTEAFF.

V gene TRBV5-1 combines with J gene TRBJ1-1; 9 bases are shared with TRBD1. V shed 7 bases and J 5 bases; nucleotides not matched to a gene: 12. Germline values: CDR1 SGHRS, CDR2 YFSETQ. The CDR3 runs 15 residues. Written as DNA, the CDR3 is TGCGCCAGCTTCCCGGGACAGGGCTTACGAACTGAAGCTTTCTTT. As protein: CASFPGQGLRTEAFF.

V and J are TRBV7-8 and TRBJ2-2; D remains ambiguous. Trimming cost V 4 bases and J 3 bases, with 0 bases left between them. CDR1 SGHVS and CDR2 FQNEAQ come from the germline V gene. The CDR3 has 11 amino acids. In DNA, the CDR3 is TGTGCCAGCAGCTACACCGGGGAGCTGTTTTTT. It translates to CASSYTGELFF.

This clone was seen once. V and J are TRBV20-1 and TRBJ2-5; the match to TRBD1 covers 7 bases. With 5 bases clipped from V and 5 bases from J, the junction kept 2 bases outside the gene matches. Germline assignment: CDR1 DFQATT and CDR2 SNEGSKA (reference sequence). The CDR3 has 11 amino acids. The CDR3 reads CSADRVETQYF. The CDR3 DNA sequence: TGCAGTGCTGACAGGGTCGAGACCCAGTACTTC.

V usage is TRBV7-3 and J usage is TRBJ2-3; the match to TRBD1 covers 8 bases. In germline, CDR1 is SGHTA, CDR2 FQGTGA. J was trimmed by 5 bases and V by 5 bases; bases with no gene match: 9. This CDR3 is 15 amino acids long. CDR3 protein: CASSLAPDREDTQYF. The CDR3 DNA reads as TGTGCCAGCAGCCTCGCCCCGGACAGGGAAGATACGCAGTATTTT.

The rearrangement joins TRBV15 to TRBJ2-3; TRBD2 aligns across 11 bases. Germline V CDR1 and CDR2: LNHNV, YYDKDF (reference sequence). V shed 0 bases and J 7 bases; nucleotides not matched to a gene: 6. This CDR3 has 16 residues. CDR3 in amino acids: CATSRDVGTSGYTQYF. The DNA of the CDR3 is TGTGCCACCAGCAGAGATGTGGGGACTAGCGGCTATACGCAGTATTTT. The whole variable domain, filled in from reference TRBV15 and TRBJ2-3, reads DAMVIQNPRYQVTQFGKPVTLSCSQTLNHNVMYWYQQKSSQAPKLLFHYYDKDFNNEADTPDNFQSRRPNTSFCFLDIRSPGLGDTAMYLCATSRDVGTSGYTQYFGPGTRLTVL.